This T cell receptor (beta chain) derives from a study of T cell responses to AZD1222 COVID-19 vaccine. Notes on the study in general: Donors in the cohort were predominantly white British and more often female, and clonal diversity was possibly underestimated. Vaccine-associated CD4 TCRs spanned spike, dominant at 160-218 and 743-854.

The CDR3 extends over 14 amino acids. Germline V gives CDR1 SGHAT, CDR2 FQNNGV. Trimming cost V 2 bases and J 6 bases, with 14 bases left between them. Method: immunoSEQ multiplex PCR; TCRdb's copy keeps in-frame clones and lacks some. The repertoire has about 110,000 clones, about 88% of them found once; the top ten carry more than 1.5%. About this clone: Its cognate antigen is unknown.

This clonotype was sampled from an adult in good health. V is TRBV11-2 and J is TRBJ2-7; possible D gene TRBD2, 5 bases. The sequenced sample was peripheral blood, obtained on day 0 of AZD1222 vaccination. CDR3: CASSLIGSGGEQYF. The DNA for the CDR3 is TGTGCCAGCAGCTTAATAGGGTCCGGAGGCGAGCAGTACTTC.